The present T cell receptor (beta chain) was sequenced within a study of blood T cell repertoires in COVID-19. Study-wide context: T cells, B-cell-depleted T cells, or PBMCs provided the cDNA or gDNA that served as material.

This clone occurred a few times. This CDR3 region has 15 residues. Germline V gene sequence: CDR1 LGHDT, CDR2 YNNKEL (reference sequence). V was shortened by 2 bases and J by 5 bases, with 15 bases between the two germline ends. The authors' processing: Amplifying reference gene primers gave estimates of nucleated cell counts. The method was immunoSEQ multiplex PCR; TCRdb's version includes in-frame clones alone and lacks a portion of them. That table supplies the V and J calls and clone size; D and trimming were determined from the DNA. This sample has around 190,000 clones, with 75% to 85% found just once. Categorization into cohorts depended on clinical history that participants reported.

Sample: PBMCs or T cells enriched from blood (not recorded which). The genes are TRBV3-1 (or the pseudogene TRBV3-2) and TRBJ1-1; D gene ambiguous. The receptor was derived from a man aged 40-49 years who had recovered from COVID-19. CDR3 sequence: CASSQFGGQGTEAFF. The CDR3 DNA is TGTGCCAGCAGCCAATTTGGCGGGCAAGGGACTGAAGCTTTCTTT.